What follows is one TCR beta chain and its context. A junction end diverges from the germline sequence, so it may reflect a read error. The source of the sample is a study of blood T cell repertoires in COVID-19. The overall study: Acute-phase and convalescent COVID-19 samples originated in the United States, Italy and Spain. PBMCs, B-cell-depleted T cells, or T cells provided the cDNA or gDNA that made up the material.

Authors' processing steps: Using reference gene primer amplification, nucleated cell counts were estimated. Using immunoSEQ multiplex PCR, the repertoire was profiled, and TCRdb retains in-frame clones only, with some absent. V and J calls and clone size come straight from that table; D and trimming were deduced from the DNA. The repertoire has 75,000 to 100,000 clones, around nine tenths of them found once; the top ten carry 15%. There are 15 residues in the CDR3. Germline V CDR1 and CDR2: SGHDT, YYEEEE. The sequence was collected from a human donor in a cohort sampled during active COVID-19. V usage is TRBV5-6 and J usage is TRBJ2-7, with 8 nucleotides matching TRBD2. The specimen sequenced was peripheral blood. The CDR3 spells CATSPDGGGLGEQYF. The CDR3 DNA sequence: TGTGCCACCAGCCCCGACGGGGGGGGGTTGGGCGAGCAGTACTTC.